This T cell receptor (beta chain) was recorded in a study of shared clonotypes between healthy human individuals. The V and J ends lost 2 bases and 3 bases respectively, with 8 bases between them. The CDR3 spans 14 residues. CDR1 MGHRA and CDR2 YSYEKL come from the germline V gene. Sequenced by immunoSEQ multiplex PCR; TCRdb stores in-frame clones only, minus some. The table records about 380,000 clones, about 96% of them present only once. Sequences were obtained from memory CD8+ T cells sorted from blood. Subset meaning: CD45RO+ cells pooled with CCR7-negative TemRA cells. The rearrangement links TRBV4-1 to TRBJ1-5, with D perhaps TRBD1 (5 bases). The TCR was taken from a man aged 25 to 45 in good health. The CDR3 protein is CASSQPGTNQPQHF. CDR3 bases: TGCGCCAGCAGCCAACCCGGGACCAATCAGCCCCAGCATTTT.